The 8 T cell receptor beta chains in this list originate from one sample, sequenced in a study of T cells in women clearing cervical HPV infection. Sequenced by immunoSEQ multiplex PCR; TCRdb stores in-frame clones only, minus some. This repertoire comprises about 46,000 clones; its ten largest clones make up 35%. The sequencing input was blood buffy coat. The receptors derive from a woman aged 18-70 years with a cervical HPV16 infection that either progressed to CIN3+ or cleared (not recorded which).

Worth noting for this clone: The read falls 3 residues short of the CDR3 end, and the missing part is taken from the germline J gene. The J gene is TRBJ2-1, the V gene TRBV20-1; no definite D call. This CDR3 is built from 15 residues. V lost 0 bases to trimming and J lost 8 bases, with 17 bases between them. Germline assignment: CDR1 DFQATT and CDR2 SNEGSKA (reference sequence). The sequenced part of the CDR3 DNA is TGCAGTGCTAGAGATCCGGCAGGAGATAGGGATGAG. It yields the protein CSARDPAGDRDE. The CDR3 in its entirety is CSARDPAGDRDEQFF.

The covered CDR3 bases are TGTGCCAGCAGCTCTCATAGCGGGAGTTTCGGGACC. This gives the protein CASSSHSGSFGT. The full CDR3 protein is CASSSHSGSFGTQYF. V and J are TRBV7-2 and TRBJ2-5, with 9 positions matching TRBD2. The read is 3 residues too short to cover the CDR3 end, so that end is filled in from the germline J gene. The CDR3 runs 15 residues. With V trimmed by 4 bases and J by 7 bases, 10 bases remained unmatched. The germline V gene encodes CDR1 SGHTA and CDR2 FQGNSA.

With respect to this clone: The CDR3 end falls 3 residues outside the read, so it is completed with the germline J gene. The V call is TRBV30, the J call TRBJ1-1; D remains unclear. Germline lookup yields CDR1 GTSNPN and CDR2 SVGIG (reference sequence). This CDR3 comprises 11 residues. V was shortened by 2 bases and J by 4 bases, with 5 bases between the two germline ends. CDR3 loop: CAWSPITEAFF. Incomplete CDR3 DNA: TGTGCCTGGAGTCCAATCACTGAA.

A remark on this clone: The read falls 3 residues short of the CDR3 end, and the missing part is taken from the germline J gene. The rearrangement joins TRBV20-1 to TRBJ2-1; 11 nucleotides agree with TRBD2. Germline loops: CDR1 DFQATT, CDR2 SNEGSKA (reference sequence). V lost 4 bases to trimming and J lost 2 bases; unmatched junction nucleotides: 1. The CDR3 sequence is 14 residues long. CDR3 in amino acids: CSATGLAAYNEQFF. Incomplete CDR3 DNA: TGCAGTGCTACGGGACTAGCGGCCTACAATGAG.

CDR3 amino acids: CSATSLSGPTYEQYF. CDR3 bases read: TGCAGTGCTACTTCCCTTAGCGGGCCTACCTACGAG. The V and J genes are TRBV20-1 and TRBJ2-7; 7 bases map to TRBD2. The CDR3 end is not reached by the read, which stops 3 residues before it; the germline J gene fills it in. CDR3 length: 15 amino acids. Germline CDR1 reads DFQATT; CDR2 reads SNEGSKA (reference sequence). The ends lost 4 bases at V and 2 bases at J; junction bases unmatched: 11.

Note on this clone: The DNA ends 3 residues before the CDR3 does, and the rest of the CDR3 is filled in from the germline J gene. This sequence joins TRBV18 and TRBJ1-2, with TRBD1 matching 8 bases. There are 15 residues in the CDR3. CDR1 KGHSH and CDR2 LQKENI come from the germline V gene. The CDR3 loop is CASSPPGGEILGYTF. The part of the CDR3 DNA that was read is TGTGCCAGCTCACCGCCAGGGGGCGAGATCCTAGGC.

As for this clone: Read data end 3 residues before the CDR3 end; the end is taken from the germline J gene. This rearrangement joins TRBV2 to TRBJ2-7, with TRBD1 matching over 11 bases. V dropped 6 bases and J dropped 3; count of bases not matched to a gene: 7. The CDR3 runs to 15 residues. CDR1 SNHLY and CDR2 FYNNEI come from the germline V gene. CDR3 DNA, as far as it was read: TGTGCCAGCAGGACGGGGGGGACAGGGGGCTACGAG. Residues: CASRTGGTGGYE. The whole CDR3 region reads CASRTGGTGGYEQYF. Full variable domain (outside the CDR3, taken from reference TRBV2 and TRBJ2-7): EPEVTQTPSHQVTQMGQEVILRCVPISNHLYFYWYRQILGQKVEFLVSFYNNEISEKSEIFDDQFSVERPDGSNFTLKIRSTKLEDSAMYFCASRTGGTGGYEQYFGPGTRLTVT.

Worth noting for this clone: From the germline J gene comes the end of the CDR3, since the read stops 3 residues before it. J is TRBJ2-7 and V is TRBV5-1, with 12 nucleotides matching TRBD2. Germline CDR1 and CDR2: SGHRS and YFSETQ. With V trimmed by 0 bases and J by 6 bases, 4 bases remained unmatched. There are 15 residues in the CDR3. The DNA read from the CDR3 is TGCGCCAGCAGCTTGGGACTAGCGGGAGCGGGCGAG. Its protein is CASSLGLAGAGE. The entire CDR3 is CASSLGLAGAGEQYF.